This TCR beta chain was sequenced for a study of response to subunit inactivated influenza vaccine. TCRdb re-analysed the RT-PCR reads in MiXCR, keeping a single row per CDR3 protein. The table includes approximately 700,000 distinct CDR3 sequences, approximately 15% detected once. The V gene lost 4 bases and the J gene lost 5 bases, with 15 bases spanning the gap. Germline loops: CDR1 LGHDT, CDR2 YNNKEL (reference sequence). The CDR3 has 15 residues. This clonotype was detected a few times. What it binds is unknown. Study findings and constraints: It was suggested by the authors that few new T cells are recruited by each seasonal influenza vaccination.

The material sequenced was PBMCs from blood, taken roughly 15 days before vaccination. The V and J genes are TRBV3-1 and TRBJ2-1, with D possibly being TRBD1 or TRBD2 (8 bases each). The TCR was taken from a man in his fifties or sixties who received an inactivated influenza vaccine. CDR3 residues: CASSLAGQVNNEQFF. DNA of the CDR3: TGTGCCAGCAGCCTAGCGGGACAGGTAAACAATGAGCAGTTCTTC.